This TCR beta chain was identified in a study of T cells in women clearing cervical HPV infection. Study-wide background: Women with histologically confirmed HPV16-related CIN3 or worse, 2 with invasive cancer, served as cases. Case blood was drawn when the lesion was first found; control blood after infection became undetectable.

Overall study findings and caveats: CIN3+ cases had significantly higher TCR richness than controls; evenness did not differ.

Data came from immunoSEQ multiplex PCR; TCRdb stores just in-frame clones and leaves some out. Its clone listing holds tens of thousands of clones. Turning to this clone: The antigen is unknown.

All donors had a single incident cervical HPV16 infection, not prevalent. The TCR comes from a woman aged 18-69 years with a cervical HPV16 infection that either progressed to CIN3+ or cleared (not recorded which). Sequencing used blood buffy coat.

The DNA read from the CDR3 is TGTGCCACCAGCAGAACGGGACAGCTTAATGAAAAA. Translation gives CATSRTGQLNEK. Given in full, the CDR3 is CATSRTGQLNEKLFF. The V gene is TRBV15, the J gene TRBJ1-4; TRBD1 matches at 7 bases. The CDR3 end falls 3 residues outside the read, so it is completed with the germline J gene. With 2 bases clipped from V and 4 bases from J, the junction kept 4 bases outside the gene matches. Per germline, CDR1 LNHNV and CDR2 YYDKDF (reference sequence). The CDR3 is 15 amino acids.